A single TCR beta chain is shown here with its context. Its specificity is not known. Germline V gene lookup returns CDR1 GTSNPN and CDR2 SVGIG (reference sequence). The CDR3 length is 14 residues. With V trimmed by 1 base and J by 2 bases, 2 bases remained unmatched. These data come from a study of cytomegalovirus exposure and HLA in healthy donors. Overall study findings and caveats: A list of approximately 150 TCR beta chains associated with cytomegalovirus was given. A later analysis reportedly found fewer N-insertions in an Asian-associated ancestry cluster than the roughly 670-donor mean.

60 Vbeta and 13 Jbeta primers were used in PCR. Generated by immunoSEQ multiplex PCR, the TCRdb table keeps only in-frame clones and is missing some. Of approximately 95,000 clones listed, about four fifths were seen once; the top ten hold over 4%. J is TRBJ2-7 and V is TRBV30; 10 positions agree with TRBD2. Sequenced sample: PBMCs. This clonotype was sampled from a woman aged 40 to 50 in good health and CMV-seropositive. CDR3 residues: CAWSAAGGAYEQYF. CDR3 DNA: TGTGCCTGGAGTGCAGCGGGAGGGGCCTACGAGCAGTACTTC.